One and the same sample provided the 25 T cell receptor beta chains below, sequenced in a study of OX40 agonist ivuxolimab in advanced cancers. Clones were read by immunoSEQ multiplex PCR, and TCRdb kept only the in-frame ones, dropping some. The table includes 58,000 or so clones, approximately 87% detected once. The input for sequencing was CD4+ or CD8+ T cells sorted from blood, taken in a trial of the OX40 agonist ivuxolimab. The receptor source for this set is an adult with an advanced solid tumor such as melanoma, head and neck, liver or kidney cancer.

The chain uses TRBV28 and TRBJ1-4; the D is unclear. Trimming left V 4 bases short and J 6 bases short, with 12 bases between. Germline CDR1 and CDR2: MDHEN and SYDVKM. The CDR3 consists of 14 residues. In nucleotides, the CDR3 is TGTGCCAGCAGTTCCCCGGGCGGGGATGAAAAACTGTTTTTT. This translates into CASSSPGGDEKLFF. Drawing the rest from reference TRBV28 and TRBJ1-4, the complete variable domain is DVKVTQSSRYLVKRTGEKVFLECVQDMDHENMFWYRQDPGLGLRLIYFSYDVKMKEKGDIPEGYSVSREKKERFSLILESASTNQTSMYLCASSSPGGDEKLFFGSGTQLSVL.

The rearrangement uses TRBV6-6 and TRBJ1-3; the D gene is possibly TRBD1 (5 bases). From germline, CDR1 is MNHNY and CDR2 SVGAGI (reference sequence). The CDR3 runs 16 residues. The V end lost 5 bases, the J end lost 0 bases, and 14 bases lay between the germline ends. CDR3 DNA: TGTGCCAGCAGTCCTACCGGGACGGGCTCTGGAAACACCATATATTTT. It translates to CASSPTGTGSGNTIYF.

This sequence joins TRBV30 and TRBJ2-5; D is unclear. Germline V gene lookup returns CDR1 GTSNPN and CDR2 SVGIG (reference sequence). Trimming took off 3 bases at V and 4 bases at J, with 6 bases between the two ends. This CDR3 comprises 11 residues. The CDR3 here is CAWSFRETQYF. CDR3 DNA sequence: TGTGCCTGGAGCTTTAGAGAGACCCAGTACTTC.

V and J are TRBV9 and TRBJ1-1; 8 positions match TRBD1. The CDR3 is 13 residues long. V was pared by 4 bases and J by 4 bases, with 3 bases of the junction left unmatched. The V gene's germline CDR1 is SGDLS and CDR2 YYNGEE. The CDR3: CASSRTGGTEAFF. CDR3 nucleotide sequence: TGTGCCAGCAGCCGAACAGGGGGCACTGAAGCTTTCTTT.

In this sample, this clone turned up once. The chain couples TRBV5-1 to TRBJ1-2, with 8 bases lining up with TRBD1. From germline, CDR1 is SGHRS and CDR2 YFSETQ. The CDR3 has 15 residues. With V trimmed by 2 bases and J by 4 bases, 7 bases remained unmatched. This CDR3 is CASSFSETGVYGYTF. CDR3 in DNA: TGCGCCAGCAGCTTTTCTGAGACAGGGGTCTATGGCTACACCTTC.

This rearrangement joins TRBV6-5 to TRBJ1-2; TRBD1 aligns across 7 bases. The CDR3 spans 13 residues. Germline CDR1 and CDR2: MNHEY and SVGAGI. V gave up 6 bases and J gave up 5 bases; unmatched junction bases: 6. DNA of the CDR3: TGTGCCAGCAGCTCCGGGACAGAATATGGCTACACCTTC. Translating gives CASSSGTEYGYTF.

This clone was detected only a few times. V usage is TRBV30 and J usage is TRBJ2-5; D might be TRBD2 (6 bases). Between the trimmed V and J ends, which lost 0 bases and 5 bases, there was a span of 10 bases. Germline assignment: CDR1 GTSNPN and CDR2 SVGIG (reference sequence). The CDR3 runs 13 residues. The CDR3 sequence is CAWSVQEGETQYF. The DNA for the CDR3 is TGTGCCTGGAGTGTACAGGAGGGGGAGACCCAGTACTTC.

The V gene is TRBV6-4, the J gene TRBJ1-1, with 8 positions matching TRBD1. Germline CDR1 reads MRHNA; CDR2 reads SNTAGT. The junction had 18 bases not matched to a gene; V was cut back by 6 bases and J by 0 bases. The CDR3 is made up of 19 amino acids. The CDR3 DNA is TGTGCCAGCAGGGACCCCGATCCGGGGACAGGACTTTTGAACACTGAAGCTTTCTTT. It encodes CASRDPDPGTGLLNTEAFF.

This chain joins TRBV30 and TRBJ2-3; D might be TRBD1 (6 bases). The CDR3 length is 14 residues. Trimming left V 4 bases short and J 5 bases short, with 16 bases between. Germline-derived CDR1 and CDR2 are GTSNPN and SVGIG (reference sequence). The CDR3 region is CAWIPPDSRDTQYF. For the CDR3, the DNA is TGTGCCTGGATCCCCCCGGACAGTCGAGATACGCAGTATTTT.

The chain links TRBV2 to TRBJ2-3, with D tentatively TRBD1 or TRBD2 (5 bases each). The V and J ends lost 6 bases and 0 bases respectively, with 10 bases between them. From germline, CDR1 is SNHLY and CDR2 FYNNEI. The CDR3 has 14 amino acids. CDR3 nucleotide sequence: TGTGCCAGCAGGGGGGTTACTAGCACAGATACGCAGTATTTT. Translated, it gives CASRGVTSTDTQYF.

This clone was seen once. The genes are TRBV9 and TRBJ1-3; no firm D call. Germline CDR1 reads SGDLS; CDR2 reads YYNGEE. This CDR3 has 15 residues. Trimming removed 0 bases from V and 0 bases from J, with 7 bases in between. The CDR3 bases are TGTGCCAGCAGCGTAGTACCTGACTCTGGAAACACCATATATTTT. Protein sequence: CASSVVPDSGNTIYF.

The rearrangement links TRBV4-1 to TRBJ2-4; TRBD1 agrees at 10 bases. CDR1 and CDR2 (germline): MGHRA, YSYEKL. V lost 4 bases, J lost 0 bases, and 12 bases stayed unmatched. There are 19 residues in the CDR3. The CDR3 nucleotides are TGCGCCAGCAGCCCGCCCGGGACAGGGGTGTTACTAGCCAAAAACATTCAGTACTTC. The encoded protein is CASSPPGTGVLLAKNIQYF.

As regards this clone: The identical CDR3 is also encoded by other nucleotide sequences in the sample. The V call is TRBV5-1, the J call TRBJ2-1; D is perhaps TRBD1 (5 bases). Per the germline V gene, CDR1 is SGHRS and CDR2 is YFSETQ. Trimming stripped 4 bases from V and 8 bases from J, with 10 bases between. The CDR3 is made up of 12 amino acids. The DNA of the CDR3 is TGCGCCAGCAGCCTCGAAGGGGATGAGCAGTTCTTC. As protein: CASSLEGDEQFF. Combining the CDR3 with reference TRBV5-1 and TRBJ2-1 gives the whole variable domain KAGVTQTPRYLIKTRGQQVTLSCSPISGHRSVSWYQQTPGQGLQFLFEYFSETQRNKGNFPGRFSGRQFSNSRSEMNVSTLELGDSALYLCASSLEGDEQFFGPGTRLTVL.

V gene TRBV10-3 combines with J gene TRBJ1-1, with D possibly being TRBD1 (5 bases). V lost 7 bases to trimming and J lost 1 base, with 13 bases between them. The CDR3 loop spans 14 amino acids. The V gene's germline CDR1 is ENHRY and CDR2 SYGVKD. The CDR3 is CAIKGAGPNTEAFF. Written as DNA, the CDR3 is TGTGCCATCAAAGGGGCCGGTCCGAACACTGAAGCTTTCTTT.

The chain is built from TRBV28 and TRBJ1-2; D unresolved. Germline loops: CDR1 MDHEN, CDR2 SYDVKM. The V end lost 3 bases, the J end lost 4 bases, and 18 bases lay between the germline ends. The CDR3 has 16 amino acids. CDR3 amino acids: CASSFGLAEDLYGYTF. CDR3 sequence (DNA): TGTGCCAGCAGTTTTGGACTCGCCGAAGACCTCTATGGCTACACCTTC.

This clone was detected only a few times. The chain links TRBV6-1 to TRBJ2-1; 8 bases align to TRBD2. Trimming at V came to 3 bases and at J to 8 bases, leaving 9 bases not matched to a gene. Germline CDR1 reads MNHNS; CDR2 reads SASEGT. This CDR3 contains 15 residues. The CDR3 sequence is CASSDWSGGRDEQFF. The CDR3 region has the DNA TGTGCCAGCAGTGATTGGTCGGGGGGGCGAGATGAGCAGTTCTTC.

The V and J genes are TRBV28 and TRBJ1-1; 9 nucleotides line up with TRBD1. V was clipped by 4 bases and J by 1 base; unmatched bases: 1. From germline, CDR1 is MDHEN and CDR2 SYDVKM. The CDR3 length is 14 residues. The CDR3 DNA is TGTGCCAGCAGTTCGGGACAGGGGAACACTGAAGCTTTCTTT. It translates to CASSSGQGNTEAFF.

This sequence joins TRBV6-6 and TRBJ2-3; D possibly corresponds to TRBD2 (5 bases). V was pared by 6 bases and J by 2 bases, with 9 bases between. Germline-derived CDR1 and CDR2 are MNHNY and SVGAGI (reference sequence). This CDR3 contains 13 residues. CDR3 loop: CASRDYATDTQYF. CDR3 sequence (DNA): TGTGCCAGCAGAGACTATGCCACAGATACGCAGTATTTT.

V usage is TRBV15 and J usage is TRBJ2-3; D tentatively reads TRBD1 or TRBD2 (6 bases each). V shed 5 bases and J shed 8 bases, with 17 bases lying between them. Germline lookup yields CDR1 LNHNV and CDR2 YYDKDF (reference sequence). CDR3 length: 14 residues. The CDR3 loop reads CATSPRGPLRTQYF. The CDR3 DNA follows: TGTGCCACCAGCCCCCGGGGGCCCCTACGTACGCAGTATTTT.

This chain connects TRBV27 to TRBJ2-7, with TRBD1 matching 7 bases. The CDR3 totals 16 residues. The trim removed 5 bases at V and 2 bases at J, leaving 12 bases unmatched. CDR1 MNHEY and CDR2 SMNVEV come from the germline V gene (reference sequence). The CDR3 loop is CASSQRGQWETYEQYF. Here the CDR3 DNA reads TGTGCCAGCAGTCAAAGGGGACAGTGGGAGACCTACGAGCAGTACTTC.

This rearrangement joins TRBV11-2 to TRBJ1-3, with a weak D call TRBD1 (6 bases). From germline, CDR1 is SGHAT and CDR2 FQNNGV. CDR3 length equals 13 residues. The germline V and J ends were trimmed by 4 bases and 10 bases, with 14 bases remaining between them. The CDR3 DNA follows: TGTGCCAGCAGCTGGCCGGGGGGCACTACCATATATTTT. Translation gives CASSWPGGTTIYF. Using reference TRBV11-2 and TRBJ1-3 for the parts outside the CDR3, the full variable domain is EAGVAQSPRYKIIEKRQSVAFWCNPISGHATLYWYQQILGQGPKLLIQFQNNGVVDDSQLPKDRFSAERLKGVDSTLKIQPAKLEDSAVYLCASSWPGGTTIYFGEGSWLTVV.

V gene TRBV2 combines with J gene TRBJ2-3; no definite D call. The CDR3 consists of 15 residues. Trimming stripped 7 bases from V and 0 bases from J, with 14 bases between. CDR1 SNHLY and CDR2 FYNNEI come from the germline V gene. The CDR3 DNA is TGTGCCAGCACCCTTTCGTGGGGAAGCACAGATACGCAGTATTTT. It yields the protein CASTLSWGSTDTQYF.

The rearrangement joins TRBV7-2 to TRBJ2-1, with 8 bases matching TRBD2. With V trimmed by 4 bases and J by 4 bases, 6 bases remained unmatched. This CDR3 region has 15 residues. CDR1 is SGHTA, CDR2 FQGNSA, per germline. CDR3 region: CASSWLAGGYNEQFF. The CDR3 DNA reads TGTGCCAGCAGCTGGTTGGCGGGGGGTTACAATGAGCAGTTCTTC.

The chain uses TRBV23-1 and TRBJ1-4; D is unresolved. TRBV23-1 is assigned to the ORF class and has an uncertain function. CDR3 length: 15 amino acids. V lost 6 bases, J lost 2 bases, and 13 bases lay in between. CDR3: CASREDWRTNEKLFF. CDR3 DNA sequence: TGCGCCAGCAGGGAGGATTGGAGGACTAATGAAAAACTGTTTTTT.

CDR3 protein: CASSPRLAGDGGTQYF. CDR3 bases: TGTGCCAGCAGCCCCAGACTAGCGGGAGACGGGGGGACCCAGTACTTC. The chain is built from TRBV7-2 and TRBJ2-5, with TRBD2 matching 12 bases. Per the germline V gene, CDR1 is SGHTA and CDR2 is FQGNSA. V gave up 5 bases and J gave up 7 bases; unmatched junction bases: 11. The CDR3 totals 16 residues.